This TCR beta chain was identified during a study of OX40 agonist ivuxolimab in advanced cancers. Clones were sequenced by immunoSEQ multiplex PCR, and TCRdb holds only the in-frame ones, with some missing. The sample has 77,000 or so clones, over 85% seen once; the top ten hold 0.32%. The CDR3 is 12 amino acids. The germline V and J ends were trimmed by 3 bases and 4 bases, with 5 bases remaining between them. The germline gives CDR1 ENHRY, CDR2 SYGVKD. The TCR sequence derives from an adult with an advanced solid tumor such as melanoma, head and neck, liver or kidney cancer. The sequencing used CD4+ or CD8+ T cells sorted from blood, collected in a trial of the OX40 agonist ivuxolimab. The chain is built from TRBV10-3 and TRBJ2-3; no firm D call. The CDR3 reads CAISDRADTQYF. The CDR3 DNA sequence: TGTGCCATCAGTGACCGGGCAGATACGCAGTATTTT.